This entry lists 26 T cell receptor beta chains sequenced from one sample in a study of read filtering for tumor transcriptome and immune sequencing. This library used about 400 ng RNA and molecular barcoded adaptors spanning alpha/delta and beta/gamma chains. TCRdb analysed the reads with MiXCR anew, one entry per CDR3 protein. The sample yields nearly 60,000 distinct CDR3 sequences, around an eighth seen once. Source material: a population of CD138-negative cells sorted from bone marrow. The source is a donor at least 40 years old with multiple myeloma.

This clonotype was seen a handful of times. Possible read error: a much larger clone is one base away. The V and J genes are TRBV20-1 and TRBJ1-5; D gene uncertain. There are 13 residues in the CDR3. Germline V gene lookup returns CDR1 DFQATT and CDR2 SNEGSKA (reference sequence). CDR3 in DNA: TGCATTGCTAGAGCGATGGGGTATCAGCCCCAGCATTTT. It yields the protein CIARAMGYQPQHF.

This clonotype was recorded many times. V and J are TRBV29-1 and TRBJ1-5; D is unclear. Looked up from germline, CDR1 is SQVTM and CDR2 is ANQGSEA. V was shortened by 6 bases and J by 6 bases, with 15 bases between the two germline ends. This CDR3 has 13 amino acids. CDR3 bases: TGCAGCGTAGCGACCCAGGAGCGTCAGCCCCAGCATTTT. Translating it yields CSVATQERQPQHF. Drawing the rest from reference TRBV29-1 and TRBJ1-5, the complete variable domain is SAVISQKPSRDICQRGTSLTIQCQVDSQVTMMFWYRQQPGQSLTLIATANQGSEATYESGFVIDKFPISRPNLTFSTLTVSNMSPEDSSIYLCSVATQERQPQHFGDGTRLSIL.

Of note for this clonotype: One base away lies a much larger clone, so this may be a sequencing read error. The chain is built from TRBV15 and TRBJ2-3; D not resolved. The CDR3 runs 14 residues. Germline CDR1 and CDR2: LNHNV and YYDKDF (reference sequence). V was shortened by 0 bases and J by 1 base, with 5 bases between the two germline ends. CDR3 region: CATSREARTDTQYF. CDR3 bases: TGTGCCACCAGCAGAGAGGCGCGCACAGATACGCAGTATTTT.

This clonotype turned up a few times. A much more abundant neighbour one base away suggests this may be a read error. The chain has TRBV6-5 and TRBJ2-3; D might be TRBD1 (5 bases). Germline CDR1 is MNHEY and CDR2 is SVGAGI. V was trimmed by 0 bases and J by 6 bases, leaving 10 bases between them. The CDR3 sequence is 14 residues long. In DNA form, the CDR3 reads TGTGCCAGCAGTTACTCCAGGGTGACGGATACGCAGTATTTT. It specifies CASSYSRVTDTQYF.

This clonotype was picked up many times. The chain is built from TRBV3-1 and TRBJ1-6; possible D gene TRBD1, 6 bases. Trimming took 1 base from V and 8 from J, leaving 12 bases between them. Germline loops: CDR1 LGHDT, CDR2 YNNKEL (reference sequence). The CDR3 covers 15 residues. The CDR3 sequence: CASSQARGKDSPLHF. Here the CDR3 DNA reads TGTGCCAGCAGCCAAGCAAGGGGGAAGGATTCACCCCTCCACTTT.

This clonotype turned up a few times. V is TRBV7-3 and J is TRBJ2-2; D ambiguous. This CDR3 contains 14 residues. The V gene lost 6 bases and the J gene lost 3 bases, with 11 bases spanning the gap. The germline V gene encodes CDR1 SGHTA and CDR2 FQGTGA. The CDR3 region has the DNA TGTGCCAGCAGGAAATTTTTGGACACCGGGGAGCTGTTTTTT. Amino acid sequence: CASRKFLDTGELFF. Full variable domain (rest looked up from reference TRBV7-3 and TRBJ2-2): GAGVSQTPSNKVTEKGKYVELRCDPISGHTALYWYRQSLGQGPEFLIYFQGTGAADDSGLPNDRFFAVRPEGSVSTLKIQRTERGDSAVYLCASRKFLDTGELFFGEGSRLTVL.

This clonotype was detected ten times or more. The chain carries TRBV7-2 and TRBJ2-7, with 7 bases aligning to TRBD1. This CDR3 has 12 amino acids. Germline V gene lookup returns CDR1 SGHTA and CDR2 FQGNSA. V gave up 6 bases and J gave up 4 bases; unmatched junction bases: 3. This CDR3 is CASSSDRYEQYF. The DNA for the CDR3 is TGTGCCAGCAGTTCGGACAGGTACGAGCAGTACTTC.

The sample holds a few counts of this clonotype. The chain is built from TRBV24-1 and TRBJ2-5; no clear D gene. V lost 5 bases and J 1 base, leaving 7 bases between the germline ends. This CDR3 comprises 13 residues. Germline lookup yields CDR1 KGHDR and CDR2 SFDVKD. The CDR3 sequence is CATSGVVQETQYF. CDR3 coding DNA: TGTGCCACCAGTGGAGTGGTCCAAGAGACCCAGTACTTC.

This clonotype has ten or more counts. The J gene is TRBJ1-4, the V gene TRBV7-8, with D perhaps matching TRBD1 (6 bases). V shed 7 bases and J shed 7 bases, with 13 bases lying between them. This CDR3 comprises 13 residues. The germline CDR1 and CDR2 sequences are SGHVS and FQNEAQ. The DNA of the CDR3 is TGTGCCAGCATGCGGGGGCTAGGTGAAAAACTGTTTTTT. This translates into CASMRGLGEKLFF.

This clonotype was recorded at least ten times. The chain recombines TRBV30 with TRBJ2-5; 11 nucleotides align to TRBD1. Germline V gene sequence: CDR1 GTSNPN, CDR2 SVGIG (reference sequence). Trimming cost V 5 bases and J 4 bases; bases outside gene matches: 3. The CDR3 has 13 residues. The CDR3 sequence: CAWDGTGGETQYF. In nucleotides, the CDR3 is TGTGCCTGGGACGGGACAGGGGGAGAGACCCAGTACTTC.

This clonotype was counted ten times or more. CDR3 bases: TGCGCCAGCAGCCCCTTCGGTCCCCTCTACGAGCAGTACTTC. Translation: CASSPFGPLYEQYF. This chain joins TRBV5-1 and TRBJ2-7; the D is unclear. The CDR3 consists of 14 residues. Germline loops: CDR1 SGHRS, CDR2 YFSETQ. Trimming took 4 bases from V and 3 from J, leaving 14 bases between them.

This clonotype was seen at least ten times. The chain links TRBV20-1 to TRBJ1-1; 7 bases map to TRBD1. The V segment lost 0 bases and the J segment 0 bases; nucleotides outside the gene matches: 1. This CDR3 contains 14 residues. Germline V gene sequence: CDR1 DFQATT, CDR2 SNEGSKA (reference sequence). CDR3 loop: CSARDQGVNTEAFF. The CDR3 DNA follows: TGCAGTGCTAGAGACCAGGGGGTGAACACTGAAGCTTTCTTT.

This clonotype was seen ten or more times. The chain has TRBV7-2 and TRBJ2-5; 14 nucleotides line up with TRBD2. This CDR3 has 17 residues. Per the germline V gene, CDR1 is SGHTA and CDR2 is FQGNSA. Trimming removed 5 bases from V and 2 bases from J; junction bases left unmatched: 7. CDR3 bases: TGTGCCAGCAGCCCCGGGACTAGCGGGGGTAATCAAGAGACCCAGTACTTC. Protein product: CASSPGTSGGNQETQYF.

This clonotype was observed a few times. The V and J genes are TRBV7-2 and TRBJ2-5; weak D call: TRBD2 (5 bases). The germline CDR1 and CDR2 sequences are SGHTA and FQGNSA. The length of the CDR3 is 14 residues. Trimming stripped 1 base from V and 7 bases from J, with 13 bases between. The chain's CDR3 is CASSLDGVAGTQYF. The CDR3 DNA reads TGTGCCAGCAGCTTAGACGGGGTTGCGGGGACCCAGTACTTC.

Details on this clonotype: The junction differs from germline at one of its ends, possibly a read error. Here the CDR3 reads CASSHTGTTQYF. The CDR3 bases are TGCGCCAGCAGCCACACCGGGACTACGCAGTACTTT. V is TRBV4-1 and J is TRBJ2-3; 7 nucleotides match TRBD2. The germline V gene has CDR1 MGHRA and CDR2 YSYEKL. The CDR3 consists of 12 residues.

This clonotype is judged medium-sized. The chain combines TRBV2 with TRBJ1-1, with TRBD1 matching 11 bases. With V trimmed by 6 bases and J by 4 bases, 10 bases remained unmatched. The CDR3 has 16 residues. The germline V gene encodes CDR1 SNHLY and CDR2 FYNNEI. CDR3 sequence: CASRATRDRGTTEAFF. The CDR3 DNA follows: TGTGCCAGCAGAGCGACCCGGGACAGGGGGACCACTGAAGCTTTCTTT.

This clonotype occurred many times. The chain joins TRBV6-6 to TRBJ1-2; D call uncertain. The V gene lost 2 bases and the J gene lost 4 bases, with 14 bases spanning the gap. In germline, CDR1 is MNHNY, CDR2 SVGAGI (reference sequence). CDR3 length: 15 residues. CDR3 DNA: TGTGCCAGCAGTTACGGGCAGTATGGAACCTATGGCTACACCTTC. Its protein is CASSYGQYGTYGYTF.

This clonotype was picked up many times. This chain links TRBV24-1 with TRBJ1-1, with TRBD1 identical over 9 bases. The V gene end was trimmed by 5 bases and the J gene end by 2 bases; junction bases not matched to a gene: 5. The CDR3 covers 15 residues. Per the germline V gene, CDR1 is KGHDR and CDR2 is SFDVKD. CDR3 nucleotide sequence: TGTGCCACCAGTGCATCGGGACAGGGAAACACTGAAGCTTTCTTT. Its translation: CATSASGQGNTEAFF.

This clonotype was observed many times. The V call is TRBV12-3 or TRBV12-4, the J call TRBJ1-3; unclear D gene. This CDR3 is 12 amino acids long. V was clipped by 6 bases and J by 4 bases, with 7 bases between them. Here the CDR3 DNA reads TGTGCCAGCAGCCCTCGGGGAAACACCATATATTTT. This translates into CASSPRGNTIYF.

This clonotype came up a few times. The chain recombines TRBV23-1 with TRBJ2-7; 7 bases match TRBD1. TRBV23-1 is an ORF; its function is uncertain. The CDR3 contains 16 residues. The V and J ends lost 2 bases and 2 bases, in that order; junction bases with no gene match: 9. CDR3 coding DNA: TGCGCCAGCAGTCAAAAACCAATAGACAGGGCCTACGAGCAGTACTTC. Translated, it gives CASSQKPIDRAYEQYF.

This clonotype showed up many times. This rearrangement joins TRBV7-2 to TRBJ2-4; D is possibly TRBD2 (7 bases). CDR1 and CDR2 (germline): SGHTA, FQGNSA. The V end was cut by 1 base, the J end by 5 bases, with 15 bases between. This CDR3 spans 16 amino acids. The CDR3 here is CASSLGQGRAQNIQYF. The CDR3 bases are TGTGCCAGCAGCTTAGGGCAGGGGAGGGCCCAAAACATTCAGTACTTC.

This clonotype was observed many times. The CDR3 region is CASSSRDRVYF. The CDR3 DNA reads TGTGCCAGTAGTAGCCGGGACAGGGTTTACTTC. V gene TRBV19 combines with J gene TRBJ2-4; TRBD1 matches at 9 bases. Germline CDR1 reads LNHDA; CDR2 reads SQIVND (reference sequence). CDR3 length: 11 residues. Trimming cost V 4 bases and J 16 bases; bases outside gene matches: 5.

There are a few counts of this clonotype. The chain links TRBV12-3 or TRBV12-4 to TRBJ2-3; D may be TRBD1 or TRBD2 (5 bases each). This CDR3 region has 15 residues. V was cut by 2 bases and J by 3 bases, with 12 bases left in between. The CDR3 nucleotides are TGTGCCAGCAGTTTACGAGGGGTAGATACAGATACGCAGTATTTT. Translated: CASSLRGVDTDTQYF.

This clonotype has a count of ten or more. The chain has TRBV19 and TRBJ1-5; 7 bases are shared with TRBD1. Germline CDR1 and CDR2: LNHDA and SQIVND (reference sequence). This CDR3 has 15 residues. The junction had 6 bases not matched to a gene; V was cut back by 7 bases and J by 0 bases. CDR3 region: CASKTGQTSNQPQHF. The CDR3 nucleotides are TGTGCCAGTAAAACGGGACAGACTAGCAATCAGCCCCAGCATTTT. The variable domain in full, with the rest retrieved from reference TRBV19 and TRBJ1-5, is DGGITQSPKYLFRKEGQNVTLSCEQNLNHDAMYWYRQDPGQGLRLIYYSQIVNDFQKGDIAEGYSVSREKKESFPLTVTSAQKNPTAFYLCASKTGQTSNQPQHFGDGTRLSIL.

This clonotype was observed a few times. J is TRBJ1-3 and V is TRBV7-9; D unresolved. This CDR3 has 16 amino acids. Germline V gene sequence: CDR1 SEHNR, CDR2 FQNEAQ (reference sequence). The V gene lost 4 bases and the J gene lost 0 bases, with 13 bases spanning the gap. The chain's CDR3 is CASSYAGTDSGNTIYF. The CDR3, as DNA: TGTGCCAGCAGCTACGCGGGAACAGACTCTGGAAACACCATATATTTT.

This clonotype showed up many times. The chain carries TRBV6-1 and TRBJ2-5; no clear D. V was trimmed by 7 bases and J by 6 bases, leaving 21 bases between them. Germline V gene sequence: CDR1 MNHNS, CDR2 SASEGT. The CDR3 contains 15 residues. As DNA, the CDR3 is TGTGCCAGCACCCAGACAACTGAGAAAGAGAAGACCCAGTACTTC. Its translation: CASTQTTEKEKTQYF.